This record looks at one TCR beta chain sequence and its context. What it recognizes is unknown. The assay was immunoSEQ multiplex PCR, and TCRdb's table has in-frame clones only and misses some. The top ten clones hold more than 40% of a sample with 16,000 or so clones, roughly 82% of them seen once. These data come from a study of CD4 T cells in relation to SARS-CoV-2 and coronaviruses. For the study at large: TCR beta CDR3s were sequenced after 10-day antigen culture of PBMCs.

From germline, CDR1 is MNHEY and CDR2 SMNVEV (reference sequence). This CDR3 contains 13 residues. Germline trimming cut 6 bases from V and 6 bases from J; bases unmatched to any gene: 6. General study findings and limits: In around 67% of donors, memory CD4+ clonotypes crossrecognized SARS-CoV-2 and at least one common cold coronavirus spike.

Before the COVID-19 pandemic, during about 2011-2019, CD4+ T cells were taken from unexposed donors. Isolation of CD4+ T cells took place after approximately 11 days in culture. PBMCs were plated at about 2 million per well in IL-2-containing medium. V gene TRBV27 combines with J gene TRBJ1-2; 8 positions agree with TRBD1. Sequenced material: CD4+ T cells from PBMCs, cultured in vitro. The source is a human donor in good health. The CDR3: CASRRQGSNGYTF. Written as DNA, the CDR3 is TGTGCCAGCAGGAGACAGGGGTCGAATGGCTACACCTTC.